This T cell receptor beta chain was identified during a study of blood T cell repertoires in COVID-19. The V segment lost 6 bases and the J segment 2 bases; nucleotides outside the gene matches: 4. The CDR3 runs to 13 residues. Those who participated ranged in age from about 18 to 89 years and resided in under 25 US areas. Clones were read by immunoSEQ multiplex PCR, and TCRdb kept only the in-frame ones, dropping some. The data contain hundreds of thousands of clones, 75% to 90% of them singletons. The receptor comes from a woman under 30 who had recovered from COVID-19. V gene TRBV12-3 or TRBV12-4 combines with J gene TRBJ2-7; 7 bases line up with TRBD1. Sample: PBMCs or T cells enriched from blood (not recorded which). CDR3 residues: CASSRDSTYEQYF. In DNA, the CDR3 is TGTGCCAGCAGCCGGGACAGCACCTACGAGCAGTACTTC.